This TCR beta chain was obtained from a study of control samples from healthy donors and cancer patients. J lost 5 bases, V lost 7 bases, and 12 bases had no gene match. The CDR3 extends over 15 amino acids. CDR1 is SGHRS, CDR2 YFSETQ, per germline. TCRdb's copy holds only in-frame clones and misses some; the assay was immunoSEQ multiplex PCR. The profile shows about 150,000 clones, about 89% of them singletons. The sequence was collected from a man younger than 45 in good health. The sample comprised blood. The rearrangement joins TRBV5-1 to TRBJ2-5; 9 nucleotides agree with TRBD1. CDR3: CASQSTGGNSETQYF. CDR3 bases: TGCGCCAGCCAGTCAACAGGGGGCAATTCGGAGACCCAGTACTTC.